This note documents a single TCR beta chain sequence. What it binds is not known. The CDR3 has 12 residues. Germline V lookup: CDR1 SNHLY, CDR2 FYNNEI. The ends lost 8 bases at V and 1 base at J; junction bases unmatched: 0. Profiled with immunoSEQ multiplex PCR; TCRdb holds only in-frame clones, not every one. The sample lists roughly 120,000 clones; 70% to 90% were seen once. This entry is derived from a study of T cell responses to AZD1222 COVID-19 vaccine. Study-wide points: Spike-specific TCR breadth rose after two AZD1222 doses, and depth rose as well. The study sampled repertoires only after the peak T cell response. Among AZD1222 vaccinees, only 5 to 7 were seropositive at baseline.

Source: peripheral blood, taken 28 days after the second AZD1222 dose. This TCR was recovered from an adult who received the AZD1222 COVID-19 vaccine. The chain joins TRBV2 to TRBJ2-3, with TRBD1 matching over 7 bases. In DNA, the CDR3 is TGTGCCAGCGACAGGGGCACAGATACGCAGTATTTT. It yields the protein CASDRGTDTQYF.